Listed below are T cell receptor beta chains from one sample, sequenced in a study of neoadjuvant nivolumab and ipilimumab in lung cancer. Profiled with immunoSEQ multiplex PCR; TCRdb holds only in-frame clones, not every one. The top ten clones hold less than 2.5% of a sample with 15,000 to 20,000 clones, about 89% of them seen once. Specimen: peripheral blood, collected before neoadjuvant nivolumab, alone or with ipilimumab. The receptors here all came from an adult with non-small cell lung cancer. Both conserved end residues are part of each CDR3. The order of the fields is CDR3 protein, CDR3 DNA, clone size, D gene, J gene, V gene. D genes are given only for firm matches. Clone size is stated in some rows and not others, as once, few, many or a class when expanded.

cdr3_aa: CAISRMAGEESGANVLTF
cdr3_nt: TGTGCCATCTCCCGAATGGCAGGGGAGGAGTCTGGGGCCAACGTCCTGACTTTC
clone_size: .
d_call: .
j_call: TRBJ2-6
v_call: TRBV10-3

cdr3_aa: CASSFTGGAQDTQYF
cdr3_nt: TGTGCCAGCAGCTTCACTGGAGGGGCACAAGATACGCAGTATTTT
clone_size: .
d_call: .
j_call: TRBJ2-3
v_call: TRBV7-6

cdr3_aa: CASSTDRGPNTEAFF
cdr3_nt: TGTGCCAGCAGTACAGACAGGGGACCGAACACTGAAGCTTTCTTT
clone_size: .
d_call: TRBD1
j_call: TRBJ1-1
v_call: TRBV6-1

cdr3_aa: CAISARTGELFF
cdr3_nt: TGTGCCATCAGTGCTAGAACCGGGGAGCTGTTTTTT
clone_size: .
d_call: .
j_call: TRBJ2-2
v_call: TRBV10-3

cdr3_aa: CASSSTGQGGNYGYTF
cdr3_nt: TGTGCCAGCAGTTCAACAGGACAGGGGGGAAACTATGGCTACACCTTC
clone_size: .
d_call: TRBD1
j_call: TRBJ1-2
v_call: TRBV27

cdr3_aa: CASSLGGTVFEQYF
cdr3_nt: TGTGCCAGCAGCTTAGGCGGGACAGTGTTCGAGCAGTACTTC
clone_size: few
d_call: .
j_call: TRBJ2-7
v_call: TRBV7-2

cdr3_aa: CASSYSGANVLTF
cdr3_nt: TGTGCCAGCAGTTATTCAGGGGCCAACGTCCTGACTTTC
clone_size: few
d_call: .
j_call: TRBJ2-6
v_call: TRBV27

cdr3_aa: CASSDSGVLAKNIQYF
cdr3_nt: TGTGCCAGCAGTGATAGCGGGGTTCTTGCCAAAAACATTCAGTACTTC
clone_size: .
d_call: TRBD2
j_call: TRBJ2-4
v_call: TRBV7-2

cdr3_aa: CSVEPGPQQGGETQYF
cdr3_nt: TGCAGCGTTGAGCCCGGCCCCCAACAGGGGGGGGAGACCCAGTACTTC
clone_size: .
d_call: .
j_call: TRBJ2-5
v_call: TRBV29-1

cdr3_aa: CASSPVGTYNEQFF
cdr3_nt: TGTGCCAGCTCACCTGTGGGAACCTACAATGAGCAGTTCTTC
clone_size: .
d_call: .
j_call: TRBJ2-1
v_call: TRBV18

cdr3_aa: CASSLLGGRGEETQYF
cdr3_nt: TGTGCCAGCAGCCTACTAGGCGGCAGGGGGGAAGAGACCCAGTACTTC
clone_size: .
d_call: .
j_call: TRBJ2-5
v_call: TRBV11-2

cdr3_aa: CASSLARNTEAFF
cdr3_nt: TGTGCCAGCAGCTTAGCCCGGAACACTGAAGCTTTCTTT
clone_size: once
d_call: .
j_call: TRBJ1-1
v_call: TRBV7-2

cdr3_aa: CASSVDWTGNTEAFF
cdr3_nt: TGTGCCAGCAGCGTAGACTGGACAGGGAACACTGAAGCTTTCTTT
clone_size: medium-sized
d_call: TRBD1
j_call: TRBJ1-1
v_call: TRBV9

cdr3_aa: CASSFGTSPYNEQFF
cdr3_nt: TGCGCCAGCAGCTTTGGGACTAGCCCCTACAATGAGCAGTTCTTC
clone_size: .
d_call: TRBD2
j_call: TRBJ2-1
v_call: TRBV5-1

cdr3_aa: CASSYGTGWTEAFF
cdr3_nt: TGTGCCAGCAGCTACGGGACAGGGTGGACTGAAGCTTTCTTT
clone_size: .
d_call: TRBD1
j_call: TRBJ1-1
v_call: TRBV7-2

cdr3_aa: CASSLRRLAGTQYF
cdr3_nt: TGTGCCAGCAGCTTACGCCGACTCGCAGGGACCCAGTACTTC
clone_size: .
d_call: .
j_call: TRBJ2-5
v_call: TRBV11-2

cdr3_aa: CASSADRQETQYF
cdr3_nt: TGTGCCAGCAGTGCGGACCGCCAAGAGACCCAGTACTTC
clone_size: few
d_call: .
j_call: TRBJ2-5
v_call: TRBV2

cdr3_aa: CASSFSGLSSYNEQFF
cdr3_nt: TGTGCCAGCTCATTTAGCGGGCTTAGCTCCTACAATGAGCAGTTCTTC
clone_size: .
d_call: TRBD2
j_call: TRBJ2-1
v_call: TRBV18

cdr3_aa: CASSLTSGPLGEQYF
cdr3_nt: TGCGCCAGCAGCTTGACTAGCGGACCGCTCGGCGAGCAGTACTTC
clone_size: .
d_call: TRBD2
j_call: TRBJ2-7
v_call: TRBV5-1

cdr3_aa: CAGKVGGNEQFF
cdr3_nt: TGTGCCGGGAAGGTTGGAGGGAATGAGCAGTTCTTC
clone_size: .
d_call: .
j_call: TRBJ2-1
v_call: TRBV18

cdr3_aa: CASSPGGGTEAFF
cdr3_nt: TGTGCCAGCAGCCCCGGGGGGGGCACTGAAGCTTTCTTT
clone_size: few
d_call: .
j_call: TRBJ1-1
v_call: TRBV7-9

cdr3_aa: CASSPSLNTEAFF
cdr3_nt: TGTGCCAGCAGCCCATCGTTAAACACTGAAGCTTTCTTT
clone_size: .
d_call: .
j_call: TRBJ1-1
v_call: TRBV7-3

cdr3_aa: CAWSRQGAANEKLFF
cdr3_nt: TGTGCCTGGAGTCGACAGGGAGCAGCTAATGAAAAACTGTTTTTT
clone_size: few
d_call: TRBD1
j_call: TRBJ1-4
v_call: TRBV30

cdr3_aa: CASSLNSAGELFF
cdr3_nt: TGTGCCAGCAGCTTAAACAGTGCCGGGGAGCTGTTTTTT
clone_size: .
d_call: .
j_call: TRBJ2-2
v_call: TRBV13

cdr3_aa: CASNYQTGNTGELFF
cdr3_nt: TGCGCCAGCAACTATCAGACAGGGAACACCGGGGAGCTGTTTTTT
clone_size: .
d_call: .
j_call: TRBJ2-2
v_call: TRBV5-1

cdr3_aa: CASSMDSYEQYF
cdr3_nt: TGTGCCAGCAGTATGGACTCCTACGAGCAGTACTTC
clone_size: .
d_call: .
j_call: TRBJ2-7
v_call: TRBV5-4

cdr3_aa: CASSQEDLGAATYEQYF
cdr3_nt: TGCGCCAGCAGCCAAGAGGATTTGGGAGCAGCGACCTACGAGCAGTACTTC
clone_size: .
d_call: .
j_call: TRBJ2-7
v_call: TRBV4-1

cdr3_aa: CASRLQPSGANVLTF
cdr3_nt: TGCGCCAGCAGATTACAGCCCTCTGGGGCCAACGTCCTGACTTTC
clone_size: .
d_call: .
j_call: TRBJ2-6
v_call: TRBV5-1

cdr3_aa: CAIRTKGDQPQHF
cdr3_nt: TGTGCCATCAGGACGAAGGGGGATCAGCCCCAGCATTTT
clone_size: .
d_call: .
j_call: TRBJ1-5
v_call: TRBV2

cdr3_aa: CASSYSRRALNTEAFF
cdr3_nt: TGTGCCAGCAGTTACTCGAGGAGGGCTCTAAACACTGAAGCTTTCTTT
clone_size: .
d_call: .
j_call: TRBJ1-1
v_call: TRBV6-5

cdr3_aa: CASSLEAQQQAEAFF
cdr3_nt: TGTGCCAGCAGCTTAGAAGCCCAACAACAGGCTGAAGCTTTCTTT
clone_size: .
d_call: .
j_call: TRBJ1-1
v_call: TRBV7-6

cdr3_aa: CASSLQEGWEQYF
cdr3_nt: TGTGCCAGCAGCTTACAGGAGGGGTGGGAGCAGTACTTC
clone_size: .
d_call: .
j_call: TRBJ2-7
v_call: TRBV7-2

cdr3_aa: CASSLSQGGGYTF
cdr3_nt: TGTGCCAGCAGCTTAAGTCAGGGGGGAGGCTACACCTTC
clone_size: .
d_call: TRBD1
j_call: TRBJ1-2
v_call: TRBV7-2

cdr3_aa: CSVLRQETQYF
cdr3_nt: TGCAGCGTCCTCCGTCAAGAGACCCAGTACTTC
clone_size: .
d_call: .
j_call: TRBJ2-5
v_call: TRBV29-1

cdr3_aa: CASSAGGNTGELFF
cdr3_nt: TGTGCCAGTAGTGCGGGAGGAAACACCGGGGAGCTGTTTTTT
clone_size: few
d_call: TRBD2
j_call: TRBJ2-2
v_call: TRBV19

cdr3_aa: CASSLGGGDQPQHF
cdr3_nt: TGTGCCAGCAGCTTGGGAGGAGGGGATCAGCCCCAGCATTTT
clone_size: .
d_call: .
j_call: TRBJ1-5
v_call: TRBV5-6

cdr3_aa: CASSPVKSTYTGELFF
cdr3_nt: TGTGCCAGCTCACCAGTGAAAAGTACGTACACCGGGGAGCTGTTTTTT
clone_size: .
d_call: .
j_call: TRBJ2-2
v_call: TRBV18

cdr3_aa: CASSPKSDTEAFF
cdr3_nt: TGTGCCAGCTCACCAAAGTCGGACACTGAAGCTTTCTTT
clone_size: .
d_call: .
j_call: TRBJ1-1
v_call: TRBV18

cdr3_aa: CASSLADTEAFF
cdr3_nt: TGTGCCAGCAGCTTGGCGGACACTGAAGCTTTCTTT
clone_size: .
d_call: .
j_call: TRBJ1-1
v_call: TRBV5-5

cdr3_aa: CASSDIYSTDTQYF
cdr3_nt: TGCGCCAGCAGTGATATCTATTCCACAGATACGCAGTATTTT
clone_size: .
d_call: .
j_call: TRBJ2-3
v_call: TRBV10-2

cdr3_aa: CAWSPSEEQYF
cdr3_nt: TGTGCCTGGAGTCCCTCGGAGGAGCAGTACTTC
clone_size: .
d_call: .
j_call: TRBJ2-7
v_call: TRBV30

cdr3_aa: CASSPTSGVYNEQFF
cdr3_nt: TGTGCCAGCAGCCCTACTAGCGGAGTATACAATGAGCAGTTCTTC
clone_size: .
d_call: TRBD2
j_call: TRBJ2-1
v_call: TRBV14

cdr3_aa: CASSPTSYEQYF
cdr3_nt: TGTGCCAGCTCACCGACTTCCTACGAGCAGTACTTC
clone_size: .
d_call: .
j_call: TRBJ2-7
v_call: TRBV18

cdr3_aa: CSVSGLAGVSIDEQYF
cdr3_nt: TGCAGCGTTTCAGGACTAGCGGGAGTGTCTATTGACGAGCAGTACTTC
clone_size: once
d_call: TRBD2
j_call: TRBJ2-7
v_call: TRBV29-1